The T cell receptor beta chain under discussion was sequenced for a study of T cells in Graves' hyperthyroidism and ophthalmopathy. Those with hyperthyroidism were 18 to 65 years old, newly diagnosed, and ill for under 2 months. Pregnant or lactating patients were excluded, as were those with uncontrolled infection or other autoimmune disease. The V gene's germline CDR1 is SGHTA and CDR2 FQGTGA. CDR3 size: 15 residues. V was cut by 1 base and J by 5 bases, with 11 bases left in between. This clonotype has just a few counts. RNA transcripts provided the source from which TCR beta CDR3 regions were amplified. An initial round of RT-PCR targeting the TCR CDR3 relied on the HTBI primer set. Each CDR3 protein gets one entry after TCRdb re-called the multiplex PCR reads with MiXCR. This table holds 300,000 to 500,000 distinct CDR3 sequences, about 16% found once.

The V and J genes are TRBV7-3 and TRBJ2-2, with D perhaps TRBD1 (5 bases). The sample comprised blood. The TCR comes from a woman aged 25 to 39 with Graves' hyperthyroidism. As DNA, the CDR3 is TGTGCCAGCAGCTTAAATCAGGGTCGGACCGGGGAGCTGTTTTTT. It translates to CASSLNQGRTGELFF.